The clone carrying this TCR beta chain was found once. The antigen is undetermined. This sample stems from a study of shared clonotypes between healthy human individuals. V lost 3 bases and J lost 6; bases outside the gene matches: 7. The CDR3 contains 15 residues. Germline V gene lookup returns CDR1 SEHNR and CDR2 FQNEAQ (reference sequence). It was into CD45RA+ naive and CD45RA-negative memory subsets that the CD4+ cells were split. Genomic DNA (from each subset) was split evenly across several immunoSEQ plates. The data were produced by immunoSEQ multiplex PCR, yet TCRdb's version contains in-frame clones alone and is incomplete. Seen here are millions of clones, roughly 94% observed once, and the top ten hold under 0.15%. Findings and limits, study-wide: In this cohort, only blood was sampled, and tissue repertoires likely differ. Memory subsets had estimated richness that was generally smaller than that of naive subsets.

The specimen sequenced was naive CD4+ T cells sorted from blood. Regarding subset: CD45RA+ positively selected. The TCR was taken from a man younger than 35 in good health. V and J are TRBV7-9 and TRBJ1-5, with TRBD1 identical over 8 bases. CDR3 protein: CASSFAGGAGQPQHF. DNA of the CDR3: TGTGCCAGCAGCTTTGCAGGGGGCGCCGGTCAGCCCCAGCATTTT.